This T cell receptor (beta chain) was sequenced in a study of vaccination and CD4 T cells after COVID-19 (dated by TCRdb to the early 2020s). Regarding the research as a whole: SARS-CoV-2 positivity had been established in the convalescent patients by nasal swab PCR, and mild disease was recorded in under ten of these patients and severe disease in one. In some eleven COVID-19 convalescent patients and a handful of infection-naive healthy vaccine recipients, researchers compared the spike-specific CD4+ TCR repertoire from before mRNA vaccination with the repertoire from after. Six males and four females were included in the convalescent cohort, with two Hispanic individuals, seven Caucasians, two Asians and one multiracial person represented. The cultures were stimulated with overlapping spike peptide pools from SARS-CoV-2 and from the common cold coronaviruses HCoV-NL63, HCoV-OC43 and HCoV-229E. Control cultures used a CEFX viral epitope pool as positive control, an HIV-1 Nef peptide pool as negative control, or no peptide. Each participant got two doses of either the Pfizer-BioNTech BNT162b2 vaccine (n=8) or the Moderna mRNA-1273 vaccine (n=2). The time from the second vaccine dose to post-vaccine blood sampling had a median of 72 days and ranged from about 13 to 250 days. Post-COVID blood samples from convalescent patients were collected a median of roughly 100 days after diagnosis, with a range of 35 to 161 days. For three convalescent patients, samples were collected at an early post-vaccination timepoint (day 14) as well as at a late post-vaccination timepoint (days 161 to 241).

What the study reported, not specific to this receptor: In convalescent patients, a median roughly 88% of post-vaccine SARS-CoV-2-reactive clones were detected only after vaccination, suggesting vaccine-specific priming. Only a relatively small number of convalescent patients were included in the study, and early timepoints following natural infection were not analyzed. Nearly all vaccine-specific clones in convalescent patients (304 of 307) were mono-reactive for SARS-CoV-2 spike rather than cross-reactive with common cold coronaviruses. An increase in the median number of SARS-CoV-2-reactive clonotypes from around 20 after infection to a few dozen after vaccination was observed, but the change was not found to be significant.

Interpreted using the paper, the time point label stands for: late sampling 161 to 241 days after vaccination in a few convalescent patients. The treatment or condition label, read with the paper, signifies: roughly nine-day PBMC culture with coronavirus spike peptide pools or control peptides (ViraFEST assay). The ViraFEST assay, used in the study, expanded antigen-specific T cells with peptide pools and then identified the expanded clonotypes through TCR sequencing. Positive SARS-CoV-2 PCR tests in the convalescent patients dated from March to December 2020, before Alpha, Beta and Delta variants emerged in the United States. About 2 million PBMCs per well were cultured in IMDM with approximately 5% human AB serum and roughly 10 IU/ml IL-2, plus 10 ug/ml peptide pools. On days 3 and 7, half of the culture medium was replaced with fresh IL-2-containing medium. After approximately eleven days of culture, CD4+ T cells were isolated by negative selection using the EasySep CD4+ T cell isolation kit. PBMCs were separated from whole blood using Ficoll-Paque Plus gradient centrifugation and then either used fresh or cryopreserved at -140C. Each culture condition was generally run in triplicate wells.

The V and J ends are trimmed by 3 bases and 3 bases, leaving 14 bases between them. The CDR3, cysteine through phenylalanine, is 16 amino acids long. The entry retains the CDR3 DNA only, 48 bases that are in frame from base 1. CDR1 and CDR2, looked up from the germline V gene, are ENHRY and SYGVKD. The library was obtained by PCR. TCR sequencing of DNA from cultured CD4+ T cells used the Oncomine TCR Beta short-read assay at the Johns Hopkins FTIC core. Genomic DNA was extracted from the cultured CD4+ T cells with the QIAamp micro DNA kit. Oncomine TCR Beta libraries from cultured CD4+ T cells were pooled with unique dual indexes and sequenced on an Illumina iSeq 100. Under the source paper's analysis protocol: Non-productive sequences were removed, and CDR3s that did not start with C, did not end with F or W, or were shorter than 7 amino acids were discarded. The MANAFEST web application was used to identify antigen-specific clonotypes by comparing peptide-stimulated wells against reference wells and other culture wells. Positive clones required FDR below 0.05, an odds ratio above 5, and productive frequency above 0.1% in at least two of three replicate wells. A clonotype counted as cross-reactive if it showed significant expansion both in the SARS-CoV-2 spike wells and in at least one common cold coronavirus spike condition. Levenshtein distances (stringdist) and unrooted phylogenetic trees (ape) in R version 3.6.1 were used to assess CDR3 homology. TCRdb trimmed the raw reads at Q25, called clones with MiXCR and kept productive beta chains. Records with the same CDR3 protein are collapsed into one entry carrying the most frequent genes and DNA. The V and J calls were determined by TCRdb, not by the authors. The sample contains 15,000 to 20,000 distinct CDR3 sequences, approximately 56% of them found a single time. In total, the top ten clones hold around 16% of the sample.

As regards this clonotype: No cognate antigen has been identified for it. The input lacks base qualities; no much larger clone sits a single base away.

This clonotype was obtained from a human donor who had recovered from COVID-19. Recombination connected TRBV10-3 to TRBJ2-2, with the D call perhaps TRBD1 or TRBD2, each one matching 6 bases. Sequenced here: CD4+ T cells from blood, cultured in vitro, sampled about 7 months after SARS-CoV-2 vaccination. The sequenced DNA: TGTGCCATCAGTGATCTTGCGGGGACATACACCGGGGAGCTGTTTTTT. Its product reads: CAISDLAGTYTGELFF.